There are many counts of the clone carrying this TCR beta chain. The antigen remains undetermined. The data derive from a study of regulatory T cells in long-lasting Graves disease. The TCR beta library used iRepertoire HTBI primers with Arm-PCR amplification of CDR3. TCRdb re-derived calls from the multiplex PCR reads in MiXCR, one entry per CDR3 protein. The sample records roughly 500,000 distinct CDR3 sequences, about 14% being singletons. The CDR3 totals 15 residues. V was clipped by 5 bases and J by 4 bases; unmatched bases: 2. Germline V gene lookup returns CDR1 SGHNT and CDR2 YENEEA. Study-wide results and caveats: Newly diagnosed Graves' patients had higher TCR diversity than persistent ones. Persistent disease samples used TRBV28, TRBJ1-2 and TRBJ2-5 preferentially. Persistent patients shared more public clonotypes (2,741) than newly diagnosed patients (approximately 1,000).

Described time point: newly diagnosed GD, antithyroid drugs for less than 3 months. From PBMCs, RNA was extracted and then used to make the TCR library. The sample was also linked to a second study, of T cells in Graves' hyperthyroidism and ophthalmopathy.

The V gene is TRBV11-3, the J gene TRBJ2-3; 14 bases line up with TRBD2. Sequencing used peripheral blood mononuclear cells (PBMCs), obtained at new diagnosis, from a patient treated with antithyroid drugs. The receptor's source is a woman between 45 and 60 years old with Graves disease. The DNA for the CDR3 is TGTGCCAGCAGCAAGGGACTAGCGGGAGCAGATACGCAGTATTTT. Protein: CASSKGLAGADTQYF.